This T cell receptor (beta chain) was captured by sequencing in a study of cytomegalovirus exposure and HLA in healthy donors. Turning to the study itself: HLA-typed donors were the source of 83 million or so unique TCRs held in an early data release. Study findings and constraints: As a later analysis showed, a missense DCLRE1C variant was linked to trimming of TCR beta V- and J-genes. Analyses of presence and absence presupposed an approximately uniform sequencing depth across donors. Among immune exposure information, only CMV serostatus was available.

PCR employed 60 Vbeta and 13 Jbeta primers. TCRdb's table, derived via immunoSEQ multiplex PCR, lists solely in-frame clones and lacks some. The sample includes about 130,000 clones, more than 8% of them seen just once. This clone was counted between two and nine times. Its antigen remains unidentified. Germline V CDR1 and CDR2: MNHNY, SVGAGI (reference sequence). The CDR3 consists of 15 residues. J was trimmed by 7 bases and V by 5 bases; bases with no gene match: 13. This chain uses TRBV6-6 with TRBJ2-7; TRBD1 matches 8 bases. The origin of this receptor is a man in his forties in good health and CMV-seronegative. Input material: PBMCs. CDR3 nucleotide sequence: TGTGCCAGCAGTCAAAGCGGACAGGGCACCTCAGAGCAGTACTTC. Its translation is CASSQSGQGTSEQYF.